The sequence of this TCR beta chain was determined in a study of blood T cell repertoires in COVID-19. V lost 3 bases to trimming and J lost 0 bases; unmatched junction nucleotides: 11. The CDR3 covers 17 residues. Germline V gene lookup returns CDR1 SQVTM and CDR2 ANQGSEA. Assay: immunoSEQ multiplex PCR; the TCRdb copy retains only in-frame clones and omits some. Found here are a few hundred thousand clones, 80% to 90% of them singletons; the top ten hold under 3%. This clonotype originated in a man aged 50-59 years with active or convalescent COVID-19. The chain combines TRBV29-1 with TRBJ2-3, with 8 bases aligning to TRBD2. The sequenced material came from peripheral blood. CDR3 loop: CSVDSAGGPWSTDTQYF. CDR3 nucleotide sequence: TGCAGCGTTGATTCTGCGGGAGGCCCCTGGAGCACAGATACGCAGTATTTT.